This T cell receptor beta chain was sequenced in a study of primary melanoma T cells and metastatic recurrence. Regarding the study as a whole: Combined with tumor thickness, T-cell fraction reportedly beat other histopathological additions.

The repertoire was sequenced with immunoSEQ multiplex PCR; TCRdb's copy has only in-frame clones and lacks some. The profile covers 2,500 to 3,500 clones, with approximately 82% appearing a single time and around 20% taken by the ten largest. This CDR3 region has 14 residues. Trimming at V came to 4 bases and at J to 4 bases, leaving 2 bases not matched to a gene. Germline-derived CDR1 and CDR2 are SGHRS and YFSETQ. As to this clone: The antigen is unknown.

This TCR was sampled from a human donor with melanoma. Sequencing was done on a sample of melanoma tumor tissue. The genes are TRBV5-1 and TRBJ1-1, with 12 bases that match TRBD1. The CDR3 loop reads CASSKGQGATEAFF. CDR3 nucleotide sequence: TGCGCCAGCAGCAAGGGACAGGGGGCCACTGAAGCTTTCTTT.